This T cell receptor (beta chain) was found in a study of CD8+CD57+ T cells in acquired aplastic anemia. Study as a whole: Healthy donor CD4+ samples were sequenced to a depth that averaged around 9.9 million reads.

Findings and caveats of the study: Patients and controls were found to share about 31 CD8+ CDR3 sequences.

With regard to this clonotype: Its cognate antigen is unknown.

Genomic DNA acted as the template from which TCR beta VDJ combination and CDR3 sequence profiling were carried out. MiXCR, run by TCRdb on the reads, gives a single entry per CDR3 protein. Of hundreds of thousands of distinct CDR3 sequences in the sample, 65% to 80% were seen once. The V and J ends lost 0 bases and 7 bases, in that order; junction bases with no gene match: 6. The CDR3 consists of 15 residues. Germline CDR1 SGDLS, CDR2 YYNGEE. Source material: sorted CD4+, CD8+, or CD8+CD57+ T cells (not recorded which) from PBMCs. This rearrangement joins TRBV9 to TRBJ1-4; the match to TRBD1 covers 7 bases. This TCR was recovered from a human donor in good health, serving as a control. The CDR3 bases are TGTGCCAGCAGCGTAGGACAGGGAAGGTTTGAAAAACTGTTTTTT. Translation: CASSVGQGRFEKLFF.